One T cell receptor beta chain is described in this entry. This CDR3 region has 13 residues. The V end lost 4 bases, the J end lost 2 bases, and 11 bases lay between the germline ends. Germline V gives CDR1 GTSNPN, CDR2 SVGIG (reference sequence). The source of the sample is a study of cytomegalovirus exposure and HLA in healthy donors. PCR was performed using 60 Vbeta and 13 Jbeta primers. Clones were read by immunoSEQ multiplex PCR, and TCRdb kept only the in-frame ones, dropping some. The sample gives around 170,000 clones, around 80% of which show up once; approximately 6.8% is in the top ten. V and J are TRBV30 and TRBJ1-2; D gene ambiguous. The sample consisted of PBMCs. The TCR comes from a woman aged 40 to 50 in good health and CMV-seropositive. The CDR3 DNA reads as TGTGCCTGGAACGGAGTTGGGAACTATGGCTACACCTTC. Protein product: CAWNGVGNYGYTF.